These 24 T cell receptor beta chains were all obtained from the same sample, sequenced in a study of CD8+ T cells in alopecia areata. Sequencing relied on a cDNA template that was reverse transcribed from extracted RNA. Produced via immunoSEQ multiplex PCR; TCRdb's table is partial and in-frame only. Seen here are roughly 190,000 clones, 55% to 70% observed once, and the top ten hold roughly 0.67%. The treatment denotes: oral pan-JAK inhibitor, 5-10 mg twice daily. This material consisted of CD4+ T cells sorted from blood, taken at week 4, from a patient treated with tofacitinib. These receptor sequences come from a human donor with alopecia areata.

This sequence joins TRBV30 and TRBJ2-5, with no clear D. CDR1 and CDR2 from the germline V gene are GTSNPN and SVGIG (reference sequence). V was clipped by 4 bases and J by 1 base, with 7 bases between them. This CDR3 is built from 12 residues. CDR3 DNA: TGTGCCTGGATCCAAGGCCAAGAGACCCAGTACTTC. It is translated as CAWIQGQETQYF.

As DNA, the CDR3 is TGTGCCAGCAGCTTAAAATCGTCTGGGGGTGGGTACGAGCAGTACTTC. Amino acids: CASSLKSSGGGYEQYF. V gene TRBV7-2 combines with J gene TRBJ2-7, with D possibly being TRBD1 or TRBD2 (5 bases each). The V gene lost 2 bases and the J gene lost 4 bases, with 18 bases spanning the gap. The CDR3 loop spans 16 amino acids. Looked up from germline, CDR1 is SGHTA and CDR2 is FQGNSA.

Written as DNA, the CDR3 is TGTGCCTGGAGTCCGGGACAGGCGGATGAAAAACTGTTTTTT. Translating gives CAWSPGQADEKLFF. J is TRBJ1-4 and V is TRBV30, with 8 bases fitting TRBD1. This CDR3 has 14 amino acids. From germline, CDR1 is GTSNPN and CDR2 SVGIG (reference sequence). Germline trimming cut 2 bases from V and 6 bases from J; bases unmatched to any gene: 5.

This CDR3 reads CASSLRTRVLETQYF. The CDR3 DNA reads TGCGCCAGCAGCCTGCGGACGAGAGTCCTAGAGACCCAGTACTTC. This chain links TRBV5-1 with TRBJ2-5; no firm D call. CDR3 length: 15 residues. Trimming stripped 4 bases from V and 4 bases from J, with 17 bases between. Germline V CDR1 and CDR2: SGHRS, YFSETQ.

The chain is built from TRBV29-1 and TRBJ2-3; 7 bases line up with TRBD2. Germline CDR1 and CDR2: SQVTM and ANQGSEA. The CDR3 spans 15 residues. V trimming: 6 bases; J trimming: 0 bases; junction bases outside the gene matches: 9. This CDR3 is CSVRVGLPSTDTQYF. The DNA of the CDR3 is TGCAGCGTGAGGGTGGGACTACCTAGCACAGATACGCAGTATTTT.

Here the CDR3 DNA reads TGTGCCAGCAGTTTTTCAAGGACAGGGCCCACGGAGACCCAGTACTTC. Encoded protein: CASSFSRTGPTETQYF. The chain links TRBV7-9 to TRBJ2-5; TRBD1 agrees at 8 bases. The length of the CDR3 is 16 residues. Germline lookup yields CDR1 SEHNR and CDR2 FQNEAQ (reference sequence). J lost 5 bases, V lost 6 bases, and 14 bases had no gene match.

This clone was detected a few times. In DNA form, the CDR3 reads TGCGCCAGCAGCTTTGGCGAAACCTACGAGCAGTACTTC. Amino acids: CASSFGETYEQYF. This chain links TRBV5-1 with TRBJ2-7; D call uncertain. This CDR3 is built from 13 residues. The V gene lost 2 bases and the J gene lost 2 bases, with 8 bases spanning the gap. Germline CDR1 reads SGHRS; CDR2 reads YFSETQ.

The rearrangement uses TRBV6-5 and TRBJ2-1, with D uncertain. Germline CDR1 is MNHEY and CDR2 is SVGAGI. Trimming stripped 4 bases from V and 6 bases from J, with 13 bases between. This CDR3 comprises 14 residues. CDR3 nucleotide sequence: TGTGCCAGCAGTTCACCCCTCTGGGTCAATGAGCAGTTCTTC. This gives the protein CASSSPLWVNEQFF.

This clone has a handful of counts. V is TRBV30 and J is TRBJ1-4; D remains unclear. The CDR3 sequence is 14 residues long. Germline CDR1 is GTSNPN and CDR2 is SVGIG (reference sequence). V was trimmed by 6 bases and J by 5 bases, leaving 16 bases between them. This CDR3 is CACKGGSFNEKLFF. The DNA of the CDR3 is TGTGCCTGCAAGGGAGGGTCATTCAATGAAAAACTGTTTTTT.

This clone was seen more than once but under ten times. CDR3 coding DNA: TGCAGCGTCCTGGACGGCGCAGAGGGCTACACCTTC. It codes for CSVLDGAEGYTF. The V call is TRBV29-1, the J call TRBJ1-2; no clear D gene. The CDR3 has 12 amino acids. The germline V and J ends were trimmed by 6 bases and 8 bases, with 16 bases remaining between them. Germline assignment: CDR1 SQVTM and CDR2 ANQGSEA.

This CDR3 reads CASSLGGYNQETQYF. CDR3 bases: TGTGCCAGCAGCTTAGGGGGCTACAACCAAGAGACCCAGTACTTC. The V gene is TRBV7-2, the J gene TRBJ2-5; a possible D gene is TRBD1 (5 bases). CDR1 SGHTA and CDR2 FQGNSA come from the germline V gene. Trimming left V 1 base short and J 0 bases short, with 9 bases between. CDR3 length: 15 residues.

This CDR3 reads CAWSSISGNLETQYF. Written as DNA, the CDR3 is TGTGCCTGGAGTTCCATTAGCGGGAACTTAGAGACCCAGTACTTC. This chain connects TRBV30 to TRBJ2-5; 8 bases align to TRBD2. Looked up from germline, CDR1 is GTSNPN and CDR2 is SVGIG (reference sequence). Unmatched junction bases numbered 9, after V lost 2 bases and J lost 4 bases. The length of the CDR3 is 15 residues.

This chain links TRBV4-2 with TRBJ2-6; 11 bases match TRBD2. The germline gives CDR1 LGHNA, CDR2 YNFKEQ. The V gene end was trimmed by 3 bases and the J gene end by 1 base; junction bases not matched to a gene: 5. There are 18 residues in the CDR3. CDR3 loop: CASSQELAGGSGANVLTF. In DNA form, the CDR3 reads TGTGCCAGCAGCCAGGAGCTAGCGGGAGGATCTGGGGCCAACGTCCTGACTTTC.

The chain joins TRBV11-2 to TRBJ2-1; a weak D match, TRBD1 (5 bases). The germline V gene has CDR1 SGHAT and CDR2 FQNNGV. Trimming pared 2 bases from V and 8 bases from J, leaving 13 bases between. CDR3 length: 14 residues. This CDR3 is CASSLKAGPYEQFF. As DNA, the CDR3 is TGTGCCAGCAGCTTAAAGGCAGGGCCCTATGAGCAGTTCTTC.

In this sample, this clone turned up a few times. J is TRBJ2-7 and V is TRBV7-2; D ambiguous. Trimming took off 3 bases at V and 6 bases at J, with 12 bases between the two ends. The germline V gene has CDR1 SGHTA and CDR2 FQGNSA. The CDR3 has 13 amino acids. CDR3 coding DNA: TGTGCCAGCAGCTTTTTTTTTGTAGGCGAGCAGTACTTC. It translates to CASSFFFVGEQYF.

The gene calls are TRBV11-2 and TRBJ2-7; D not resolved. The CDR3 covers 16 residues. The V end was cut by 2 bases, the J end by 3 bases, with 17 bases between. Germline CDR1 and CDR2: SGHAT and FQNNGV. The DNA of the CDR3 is TGTGCCAGCAGCTTATTCCCCGGCAGGACGATCTACGAGCAGTACTTC. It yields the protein CASSLFPGRTIYEQYF.

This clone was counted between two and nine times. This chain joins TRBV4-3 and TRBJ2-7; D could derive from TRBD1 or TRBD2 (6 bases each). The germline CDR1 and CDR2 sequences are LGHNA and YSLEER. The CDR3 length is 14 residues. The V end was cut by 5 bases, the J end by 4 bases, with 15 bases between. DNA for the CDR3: TGCGCCAGCAGCGTCGGAGGGGGGAGGTACGAGCAGTACTTC. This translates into CASSVGGGRYEQYF.

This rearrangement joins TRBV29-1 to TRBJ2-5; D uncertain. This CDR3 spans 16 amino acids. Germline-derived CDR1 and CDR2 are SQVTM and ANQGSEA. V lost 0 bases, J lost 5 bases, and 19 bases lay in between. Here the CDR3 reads CSVEDQTPDKWETQYF. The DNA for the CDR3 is TGCAGCGTTGAAGATCAAACCCCCGACAAGTGGGAGACCCAGTACTTC.

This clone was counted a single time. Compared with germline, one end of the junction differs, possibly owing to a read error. CDR3 region: CAWSVLTGTSGTLWF. The CDR3 coding sequence is TGTGCCTGGAGTGTATTGACTGGGACTAGCGGGACTTTGTGGTTC. The chain has TRBV30 and TRBJ2-7, with 13 positions matching TRBD2. This CDR3 is 15 amino acids long. The germline V gene encodes CDR1 GTSNPN and CDR2 SVGIG (reference sequence).

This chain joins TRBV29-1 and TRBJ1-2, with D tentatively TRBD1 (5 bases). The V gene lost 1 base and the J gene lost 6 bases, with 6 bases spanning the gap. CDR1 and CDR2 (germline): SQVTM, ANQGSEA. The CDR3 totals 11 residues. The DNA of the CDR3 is TGCAGCGTTGAAGGGGGCCATGGCTACACCTTC. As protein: CSVEGGHGYTF.

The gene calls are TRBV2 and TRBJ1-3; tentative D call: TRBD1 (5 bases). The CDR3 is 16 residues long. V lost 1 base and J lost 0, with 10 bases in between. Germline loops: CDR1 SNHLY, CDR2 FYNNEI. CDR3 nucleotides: TGTGCCAGCAGTGAAGGGAGGGGCGTCTCTGGAAACACCATATATTTT. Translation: CASSEGRGVSGNTIYF. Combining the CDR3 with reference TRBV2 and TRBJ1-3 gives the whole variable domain EPEVTQTPSHQVTQMGQEVILRCVPISNHLYFYWYRQILGQKVEFLVSFYNNEISEKSEIFDDQFSVERPDGSNFTLKIRSTKLEDSAMYFCASSEGRGVSGNTIYFGEGSWLTVV.

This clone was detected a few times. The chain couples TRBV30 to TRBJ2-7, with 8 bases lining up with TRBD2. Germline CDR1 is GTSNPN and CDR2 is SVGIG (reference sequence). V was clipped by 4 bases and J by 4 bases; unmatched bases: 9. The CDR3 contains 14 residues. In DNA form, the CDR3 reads TGTGCCTGGACCTCCCTCCAGCGGGAGTACGAGCAGTACTTC. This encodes CAWTSLQREYEQYF.

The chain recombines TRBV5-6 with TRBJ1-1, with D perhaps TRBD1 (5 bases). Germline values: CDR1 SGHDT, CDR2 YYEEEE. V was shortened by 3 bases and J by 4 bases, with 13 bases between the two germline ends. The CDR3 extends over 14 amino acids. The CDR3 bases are TGTGCCAGCAGCTCTGCAGGGAGAGGCACTGAAGCTTTCTTT. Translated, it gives CASSSAGRGTEAFF.

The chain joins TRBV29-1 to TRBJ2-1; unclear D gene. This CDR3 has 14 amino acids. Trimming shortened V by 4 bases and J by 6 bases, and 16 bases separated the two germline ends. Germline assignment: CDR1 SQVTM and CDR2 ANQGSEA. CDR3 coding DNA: TGCAGCGTTGTCGGGCTACCTTCGGGCAATGAGCAGTTCTTC. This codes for CSVVGLPSGNEQFF.